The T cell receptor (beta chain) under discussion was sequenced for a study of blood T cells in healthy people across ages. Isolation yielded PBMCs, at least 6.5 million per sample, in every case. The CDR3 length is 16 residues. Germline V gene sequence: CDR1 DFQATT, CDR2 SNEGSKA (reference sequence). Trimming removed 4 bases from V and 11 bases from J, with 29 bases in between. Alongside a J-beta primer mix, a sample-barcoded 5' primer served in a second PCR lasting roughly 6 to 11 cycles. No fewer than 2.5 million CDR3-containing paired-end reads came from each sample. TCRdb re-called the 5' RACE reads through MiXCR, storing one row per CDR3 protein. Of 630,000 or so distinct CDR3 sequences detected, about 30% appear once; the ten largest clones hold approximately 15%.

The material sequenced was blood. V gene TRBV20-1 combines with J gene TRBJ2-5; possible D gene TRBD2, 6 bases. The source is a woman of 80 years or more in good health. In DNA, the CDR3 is TGCAGTGCTATAGGGTGGCAGGGCTTTGGGTGGGGGGAGCAGTACTTC. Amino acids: CSAIGWQGFGWGEQYF.